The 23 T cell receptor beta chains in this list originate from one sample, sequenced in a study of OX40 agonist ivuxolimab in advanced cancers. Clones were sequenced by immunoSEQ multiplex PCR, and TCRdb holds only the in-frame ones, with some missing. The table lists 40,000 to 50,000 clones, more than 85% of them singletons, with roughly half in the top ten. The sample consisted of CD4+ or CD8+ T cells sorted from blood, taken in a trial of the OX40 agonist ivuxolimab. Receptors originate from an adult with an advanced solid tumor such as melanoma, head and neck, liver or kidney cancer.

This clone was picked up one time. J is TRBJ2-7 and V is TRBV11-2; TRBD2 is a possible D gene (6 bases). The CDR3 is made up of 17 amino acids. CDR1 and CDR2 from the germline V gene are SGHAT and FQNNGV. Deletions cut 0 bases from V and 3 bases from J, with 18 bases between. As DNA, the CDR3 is TGTGCCAGCAGCTTAGAAGGGCCCGGGAGTCTTGTCTACGAGCAGTACTTC. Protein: CASSLEGPGSLVYEQYF.

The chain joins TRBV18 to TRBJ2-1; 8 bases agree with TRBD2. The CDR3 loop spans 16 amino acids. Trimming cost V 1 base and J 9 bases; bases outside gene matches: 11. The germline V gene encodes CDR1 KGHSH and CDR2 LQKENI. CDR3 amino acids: CASSPRERTSGGEQFF. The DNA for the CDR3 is TGTGCCAGCTCACCACGAGAGAGAACTAGCGGCGGTGAGCAGTTCTTC.

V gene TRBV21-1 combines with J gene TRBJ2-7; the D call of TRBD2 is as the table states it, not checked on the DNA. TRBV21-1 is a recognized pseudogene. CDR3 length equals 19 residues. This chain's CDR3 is CASSEDLDHQRVPSYEQYF. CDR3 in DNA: TGTGCCAGCAGCGAGGATCTAGATCATCAGCGGGTTCCTTCCTACGAGCAGTACTTC.

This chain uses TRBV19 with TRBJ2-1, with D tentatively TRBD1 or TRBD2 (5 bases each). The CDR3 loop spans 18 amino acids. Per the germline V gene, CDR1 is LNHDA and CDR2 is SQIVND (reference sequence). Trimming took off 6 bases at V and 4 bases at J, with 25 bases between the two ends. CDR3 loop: CASRLSGFGRTLYNEQFF. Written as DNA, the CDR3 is TGTGCCAGTAGGCTTTCGGGGTTCGGTCGGACACTATACAATGAGCAGTTCTTC.

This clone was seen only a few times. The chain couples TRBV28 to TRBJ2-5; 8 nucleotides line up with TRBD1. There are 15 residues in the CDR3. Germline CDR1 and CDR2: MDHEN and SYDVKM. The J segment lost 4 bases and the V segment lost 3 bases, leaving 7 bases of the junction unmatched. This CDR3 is CASSLARTGGETQYF. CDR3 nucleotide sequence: TGTGCCAGCAGTTTGGCTCGCACAGGGGGAGAGACCCAGTACTTC.

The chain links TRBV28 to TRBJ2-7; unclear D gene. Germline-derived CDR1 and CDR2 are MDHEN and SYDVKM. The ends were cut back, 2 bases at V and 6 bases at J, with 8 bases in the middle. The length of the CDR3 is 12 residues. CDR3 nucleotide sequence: TGTGCCAGCAGTTTAAGTTCGGGCGAGCAGTACTTC. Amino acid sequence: CASSLSSGEQYF.

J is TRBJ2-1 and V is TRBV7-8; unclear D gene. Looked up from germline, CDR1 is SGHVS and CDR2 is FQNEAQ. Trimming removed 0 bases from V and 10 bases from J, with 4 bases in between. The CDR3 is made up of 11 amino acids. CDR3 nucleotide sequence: TGTGCCAGCAGCTTAGCTGGCGAGCAGTTCTTC. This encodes CASSLAGEQFF.

The CDR3 nucleotides read TGTGCCAGCAGCTCTGTAGGGGGCGATGGCTACACCTTC. Translated: CASSSVGGDGYTF. The chain joins TRBV7-6 to TRBJ1-2; 7 bases map to TRBD1. The V gene's germline CDR1 is SGHVS and CDR2 FNYEAQ. This CDR3 has 13 amino acids. The V gene end was trimmed by 4 bases and the J gene end by 6 bases; junction bases not matched to a gene: 5.

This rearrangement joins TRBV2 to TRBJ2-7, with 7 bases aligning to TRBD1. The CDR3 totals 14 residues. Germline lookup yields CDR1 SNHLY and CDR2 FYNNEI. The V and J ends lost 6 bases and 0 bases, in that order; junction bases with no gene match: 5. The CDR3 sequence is CASRGDSYSYEQYF. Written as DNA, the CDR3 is TGTGCCAGCAGGGGGGACAGCTACTCCTACGAGCAGTACTTC.

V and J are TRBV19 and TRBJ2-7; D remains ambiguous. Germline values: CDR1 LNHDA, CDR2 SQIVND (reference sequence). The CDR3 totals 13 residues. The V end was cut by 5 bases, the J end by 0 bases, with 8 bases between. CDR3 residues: CASSQRVSYEQYF. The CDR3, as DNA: TGTGCCAGTAGTCAAAGGGTCTCCTACGAGCAGTACTTC. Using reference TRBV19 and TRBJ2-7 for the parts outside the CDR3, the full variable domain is DGGITQSPKYLFRKEGQNVTLSCEQNLNHDAMYWYRQDPGQGLRLIYYSQIVNDFQKGDIAEGYSVSREKKESFPLTVTSAQKNPTAFYLCASSQRVSYEQYFGPGTRLTVT.

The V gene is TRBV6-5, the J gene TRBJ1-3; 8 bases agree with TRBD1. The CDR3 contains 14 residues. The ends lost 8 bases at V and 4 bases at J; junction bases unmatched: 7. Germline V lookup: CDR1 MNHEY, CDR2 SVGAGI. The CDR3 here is CASGIRGLGNTIYF. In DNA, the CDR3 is TGTGCCAGCGGCATCAGGGGGCTCGGAAACACCATATATTTT.

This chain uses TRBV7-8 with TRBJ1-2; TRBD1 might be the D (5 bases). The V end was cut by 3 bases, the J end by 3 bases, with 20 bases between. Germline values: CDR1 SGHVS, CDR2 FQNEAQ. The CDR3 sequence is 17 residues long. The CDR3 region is CASSLARDEAEDYGYTF. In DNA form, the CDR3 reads TGTGCCAGCAGCTTGGCACGGGACGAGGCTGAGGACTATGGCTACACCTTC. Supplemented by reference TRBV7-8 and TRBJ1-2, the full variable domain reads GAGVSQSPRYKVAKRGQDVALRCDPISGHVSLFWYQQALGQGPEFLTYFQNEAQLDKSGLPSDRFFAERPEGSVSTLKIQRTQQEDSAVYLCASSLARDEAEDYGYTFGSGTRLTVV.

CDR3 in amino acids: CSGREDSAITDTQYF. In DNA, the CDR3 is TGCAGCGGCAGGGAGGACTCTGCGATCACAGATACGCAGTATTTT. The chain is built from TRBV29-1 and TRBJ2-3, with TRBD2 as a possible D gene (6 bases). Germline V gene lookup returns CDR1 SQVTM and CDR2 ANQGSEA. Trimming removed 7 bases at V and 2 bases at J, with 19 bases between. This CDR3 is 15 amino acids long.

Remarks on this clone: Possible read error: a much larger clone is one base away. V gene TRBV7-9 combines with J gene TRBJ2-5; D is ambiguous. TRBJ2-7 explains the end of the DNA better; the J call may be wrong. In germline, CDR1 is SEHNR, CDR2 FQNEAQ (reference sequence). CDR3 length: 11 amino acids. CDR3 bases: TGTGCCAGCAGCTCAGCCTACGAGCAGTACTTC. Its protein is CASSSAYEQYF.

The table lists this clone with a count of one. The chain's CDR3 is CASSQGDWATGELFF. CDR3 nucleotide sequence: TGCGCCAGCAGCCAAGGGGATTGGGCCACCGGGGAGCTGTTTTTT. This chain connects TRBV4-1 to TRBJ2-2; D is ambiguous. CDR1 MGHRA and CDR2 YSYEKL come from the germline V gene. Trimming removed 1 base at V and 4 bases at J, with 10 bases between. The CDR3 runs 15 residues.

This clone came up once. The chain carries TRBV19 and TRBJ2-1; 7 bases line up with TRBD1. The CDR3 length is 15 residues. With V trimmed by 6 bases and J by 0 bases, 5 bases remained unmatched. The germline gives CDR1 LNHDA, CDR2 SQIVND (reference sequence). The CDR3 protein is CASSRQGFSYNEQFF. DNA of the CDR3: TGTGCCAGTAGCCGACAGGGATTCTCCTACAATGAGCAGTTCTTC.

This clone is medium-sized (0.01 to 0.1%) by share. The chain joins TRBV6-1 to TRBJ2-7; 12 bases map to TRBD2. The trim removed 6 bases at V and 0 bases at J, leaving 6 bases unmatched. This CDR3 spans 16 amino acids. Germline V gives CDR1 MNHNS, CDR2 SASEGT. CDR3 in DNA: TGTGCCAGCAGAGAATCTAGCGGGGGGGCCTCCTACGAGCAGTACTTC. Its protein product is CASRESSGGASYEQYF.

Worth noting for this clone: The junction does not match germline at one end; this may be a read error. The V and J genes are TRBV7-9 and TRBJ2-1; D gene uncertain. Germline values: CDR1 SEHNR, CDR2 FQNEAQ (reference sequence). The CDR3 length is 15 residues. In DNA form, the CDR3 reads TGCGCCAGCAGCCAAGAGGCTAGTGCCCTCAATGAGCAGTTCTTC. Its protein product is CASSQEASALNEQFF.

CDR3 amino acids: CASHRDSLISGANVLTF. DNA for the CDR3: TGTGCCAGTCATCGGGACTCCCTAATCTCTGGGGCCAACGTCCTGACTTTC. The chain couples TRBV5-6 to TRBJ2-6, with D possibly matching TRBD2 (6 bases). Germline CDR1 and CDR2: SGHDT and YYEEEE. CDR3 size: 17 residues. V gave up 8 bases and J gave up 0 bases, with 18 bases separating them. The full variable domain, with the rest looked up from reference TRBV5-6 and TRBJ2-6, is DAGVTQSPTHLIKTRGQQVTLRCSPKSGHDTVSWYQQALGQGPQFIFQYYEEEERQRGNFPDRFSGHQFPNYSSELNVNALLLGDSALYLCASHRDSLISGANVLTFGAGSRLTVL.

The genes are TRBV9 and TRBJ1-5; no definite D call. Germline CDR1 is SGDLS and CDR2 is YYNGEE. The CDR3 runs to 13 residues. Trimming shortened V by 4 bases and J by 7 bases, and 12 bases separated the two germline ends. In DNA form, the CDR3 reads TGTGCCAGCAGCTTCTCCCCCGGGCAGCCCCAGCATTTT. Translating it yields CASSFSPGQPQHF.

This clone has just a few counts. CDR3 protein: CASSGGSPGLAGGRYEQYF. The CDR3 DNA follows: TGTGCCAGCAGTGGGGGCTCCCCGGGACTAGCGGGAGGAAGGTACGAGCAGTACTTC. The chain has TRBV6-1 and TRBJ2-7; TRBD2 aligns across 15 bases. CDR3 length: 19 residues. Looked up from germline, CDR1 is MNHNS and CDR2 is SASEGT. J gave up 4 bases and V 4 bases, and 14 bases lay outside the gene matches.

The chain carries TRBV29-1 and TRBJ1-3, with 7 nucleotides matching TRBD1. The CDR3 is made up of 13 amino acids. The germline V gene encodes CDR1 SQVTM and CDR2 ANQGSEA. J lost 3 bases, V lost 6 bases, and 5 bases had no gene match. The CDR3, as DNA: TGCAGCGTGAGACAGGGTTTTGGAAACACCATATATTTT. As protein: CSVRQGFGNTIYF. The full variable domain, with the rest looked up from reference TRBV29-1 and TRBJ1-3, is SAVISQKPSRDICQRGTSLTIQCQVDSQVTMMFWYRQQPGQSLTLIATANQGSEATYESGFVIDKFPISRPNLTFSTLTVSNMSPEDSSIYLCSVRQGFGNTIYFGEGSWLTVV.

CDR3 loop: CAIRTGTYNEQFF. The CDR3 DNA reads as TGTGCCATCAGGACAGGCACCTACAATGAGCAGTTCTTC. The chain is built from TRBV28 and TRBJ2-1; 7 bases align to TRBD1. The CDR3 runs to 13 residues. Germline V gene lookup returns CDR1 MDHEN and CDR2 SYDVKM. J was trimmed by 2 bases and V by 10 bases; bases with no gene match: 5.